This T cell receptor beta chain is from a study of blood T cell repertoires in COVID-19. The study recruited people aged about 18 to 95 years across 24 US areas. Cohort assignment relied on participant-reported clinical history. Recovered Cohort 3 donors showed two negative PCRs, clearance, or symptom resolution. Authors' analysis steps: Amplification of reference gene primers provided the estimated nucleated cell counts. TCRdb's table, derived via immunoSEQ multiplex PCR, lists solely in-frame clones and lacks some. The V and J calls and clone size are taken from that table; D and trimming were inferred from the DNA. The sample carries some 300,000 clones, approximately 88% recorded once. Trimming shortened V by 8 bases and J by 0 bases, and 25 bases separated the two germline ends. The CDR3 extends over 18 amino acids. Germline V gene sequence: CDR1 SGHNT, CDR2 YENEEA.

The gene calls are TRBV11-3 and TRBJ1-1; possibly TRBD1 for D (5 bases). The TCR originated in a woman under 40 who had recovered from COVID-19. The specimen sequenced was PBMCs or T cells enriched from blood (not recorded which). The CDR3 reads CASRMEQWGESMNTEAFF. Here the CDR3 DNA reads TGTGCCAGCCGTATGGAGCAGTGGGGGGAAAGCATGAACACTGAAGCTTTCTTT.